This TCR beta chain was observed in a study of CD8+CD57+ T cells in acquired aplastic anemia. Study background: Sorting CD4+ and CD8+ cells gave DNA averaging 3.2 ug. The study, taken as a whole, reports: Significant differences in CD8+ Simpson's diversity were not observed between patients and controls. Overlapping CD8+ CDR3 repertoires of patients and controls contained roughly 27 shared sequences.

Trimming left V 3 bases short and J 5 bases short, with 15 bases between. The length of the CDR3 is 15 residues. Germline values: CDR1 MGHRA, CDR2 YSYEKL. Details on this clonotype: Its antigen is unknown.

Profiling that covered TCR beta VDJ and CDR3 relied on genomic DNA as its template. TCRdb used MiXCR to reprocess the reads, holding one entry per CDR3 protein. The sample records 150,000 to 200,000 distinct CDR3 sequences, around 66% being singletons. The chain carries TRBV4-1 and TRBJ2-3; tentative D call: TRBD2 (7 bases). The sample consisted of sorted CD4+, CD8+, or CD8+CD57+ T cells (not recorded which) from PBMCs. This clonotype was sampled from a human donor with severe aplastic anemia or a healthy control (not recorded which). In nucleotides, the CDR3 is TGCGCCAGCAGCCACGTCGGGGAGGGGGGAGATACGCAGTATTTT. Amino acids: CASSHVGEGGDTQYF.